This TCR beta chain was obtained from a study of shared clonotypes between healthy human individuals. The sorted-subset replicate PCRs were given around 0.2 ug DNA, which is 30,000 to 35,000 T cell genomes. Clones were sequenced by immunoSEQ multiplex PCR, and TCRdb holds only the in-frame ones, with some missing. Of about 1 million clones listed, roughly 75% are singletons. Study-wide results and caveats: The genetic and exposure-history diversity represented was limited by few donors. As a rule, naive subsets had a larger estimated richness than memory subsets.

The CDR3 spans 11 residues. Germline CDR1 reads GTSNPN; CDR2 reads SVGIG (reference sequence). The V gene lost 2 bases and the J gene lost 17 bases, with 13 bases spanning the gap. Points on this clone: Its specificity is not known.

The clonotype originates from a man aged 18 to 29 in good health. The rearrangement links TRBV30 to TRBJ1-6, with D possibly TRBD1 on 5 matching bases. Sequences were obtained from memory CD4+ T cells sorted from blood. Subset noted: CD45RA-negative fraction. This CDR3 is CAWSLRMGVHF. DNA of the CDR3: TGTGCCTGGAGTTTAAGGATGGGGGTCCACTTT.